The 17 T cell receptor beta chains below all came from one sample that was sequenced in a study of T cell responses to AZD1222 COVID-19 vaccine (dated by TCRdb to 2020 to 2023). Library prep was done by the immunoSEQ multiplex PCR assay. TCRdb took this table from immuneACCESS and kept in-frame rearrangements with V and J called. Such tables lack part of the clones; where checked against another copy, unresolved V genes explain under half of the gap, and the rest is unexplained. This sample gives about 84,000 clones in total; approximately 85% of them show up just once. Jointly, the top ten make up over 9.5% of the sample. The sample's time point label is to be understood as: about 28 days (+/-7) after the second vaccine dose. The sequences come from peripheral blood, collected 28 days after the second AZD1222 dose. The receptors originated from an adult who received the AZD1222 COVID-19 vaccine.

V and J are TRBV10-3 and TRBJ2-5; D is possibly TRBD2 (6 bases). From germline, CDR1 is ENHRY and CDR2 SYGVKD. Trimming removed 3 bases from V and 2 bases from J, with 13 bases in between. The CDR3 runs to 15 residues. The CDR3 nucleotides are TGTGCCATCAGTGACTCGAGGAGGGAACAAGAGACCCAGTACTTC. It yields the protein CAISDSRREQETQYF.

CDR3 sequence reads: CASSFRGRGGYTF. CDR3 DNA sequence: TGTGCCAGCAGTTTTAGGGGAAGGGGTGGCTACACCTTC. V and J are TRBV12-3 or TRBV12-4 and TRBJ1-2; the D gene is possibly TRBD1 (5 bases). The V gene lost 3 bases and the J gene lost 7 bases, with 12 bases spanning the gap. The CDR3 spans 13 residues.

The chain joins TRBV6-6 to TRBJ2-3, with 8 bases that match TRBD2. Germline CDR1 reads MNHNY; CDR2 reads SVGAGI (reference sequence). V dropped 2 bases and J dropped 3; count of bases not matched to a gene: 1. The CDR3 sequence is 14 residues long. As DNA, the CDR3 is TGTGCCAGCAGTTACCGGGGGGGGACAGATACGCAGTATTTT. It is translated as CASSYRGGTDTQYF.

Written as DNA, the CDR3 is TGTGCCAGCAGTTTACGCAGGGGGGTCGGTCAGCCCCAGCATTTT. Translation gives CASSLRRGVGQPQHF. The chain recombines TRBV28 with TRBJ1-5; 7 bases map to TRBD1. Germline lookup yields CDR1 MDHEN and CDR2 SYDVKM. The CDR3 contains 15 residues. With V trimmed by 2 bases and J by 6 bases, 7 bases remained unmatched.

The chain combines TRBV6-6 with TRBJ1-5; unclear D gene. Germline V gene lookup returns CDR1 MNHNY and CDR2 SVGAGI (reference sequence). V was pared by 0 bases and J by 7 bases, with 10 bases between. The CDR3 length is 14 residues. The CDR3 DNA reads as TGTGCCAGCAGTTACTCAGTCGCGGGGCAGCCCCAGCATTTT. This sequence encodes CASSYSVAGQPQHF.

The CDR3 coding sequence is TGTGCCACCAGTGATTTTTACCGGGACGAGCAGTACTTC. Translated, it gives CATSDFYRDEQYF. The chain links TRBV24-1 to TRBJ2-7; D is undetermined. Trimming left V 1 base short and J 5 bases short, with 8 bases between. In germline, CDR1 is KGHDR, CDR2 SFDVKD. CDR3 length: 13 residues.

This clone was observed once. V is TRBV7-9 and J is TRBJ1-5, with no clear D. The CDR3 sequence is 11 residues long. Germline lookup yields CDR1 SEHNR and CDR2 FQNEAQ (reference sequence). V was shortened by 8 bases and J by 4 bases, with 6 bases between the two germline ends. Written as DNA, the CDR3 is TGTGCCAGCGGGGTTAATCAGCCCCAGCATTTT. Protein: CASGVNQPQHF.

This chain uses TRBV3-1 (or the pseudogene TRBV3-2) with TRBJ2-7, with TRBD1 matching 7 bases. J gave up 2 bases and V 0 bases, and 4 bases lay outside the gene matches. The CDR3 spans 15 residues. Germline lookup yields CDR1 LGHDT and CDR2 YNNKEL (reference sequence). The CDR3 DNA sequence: TGTGCCAGCAGCCAAGATCCGGGACAGACCTACGAGCAGTACTTC. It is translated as CASSQDPGQTYEQYF.

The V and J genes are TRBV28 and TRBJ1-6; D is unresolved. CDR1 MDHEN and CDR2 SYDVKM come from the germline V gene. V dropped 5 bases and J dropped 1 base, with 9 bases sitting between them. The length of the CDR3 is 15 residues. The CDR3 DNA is TGTGCCAGCAGTGACGGACGGTCCTATAATTCACCCCTCCACTTT. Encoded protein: CASSDGRSYNSPLHF.

This CDR3 reads CASSPSQGSSYNEQFF. The CDR3 nucleotides read TGTGCCAGCAGCCCATCTCAGGGGAGCTCCTACAATGAGCAGTTCTTC. V and J are TRBV5-4 and TRBJ2-1; the D gene is possibly TRBD1 (6 bases). This CDR3 comprises 16 residues. The germline gives CDR1 SGHNT, CDR2 YYREEE (reference sequence). The V end was cut by 4 bases, the J end by 0 bases, with 14 bases between.

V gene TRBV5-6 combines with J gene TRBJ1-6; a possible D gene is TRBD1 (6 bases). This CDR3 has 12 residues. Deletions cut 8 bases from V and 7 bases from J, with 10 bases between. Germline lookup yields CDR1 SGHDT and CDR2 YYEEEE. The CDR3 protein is CASTTGNSPLHF. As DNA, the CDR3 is TGTGCCAGTACTACAGGGAATTCACCCCTCCACTTT.

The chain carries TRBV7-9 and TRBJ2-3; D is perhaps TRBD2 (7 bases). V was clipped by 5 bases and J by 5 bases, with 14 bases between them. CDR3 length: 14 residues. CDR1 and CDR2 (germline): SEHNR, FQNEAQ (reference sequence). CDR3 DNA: TGTGCCAGCAGCAAAGGGGGGGAGATAGATACGCAGTATTTT. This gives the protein CASSKGGEIDTQYF.

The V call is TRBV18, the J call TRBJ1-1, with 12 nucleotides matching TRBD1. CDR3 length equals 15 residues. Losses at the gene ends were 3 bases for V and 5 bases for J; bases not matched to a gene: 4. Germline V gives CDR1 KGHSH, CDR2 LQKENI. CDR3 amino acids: CASSPGQGALTEAFF. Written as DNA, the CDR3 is TGTGCCAGCTCACCGGGACAGGGGGCTTTGACTGAAGCTTTCTTT. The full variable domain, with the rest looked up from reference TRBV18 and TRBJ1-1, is NAGVMQNPRHLVRRRGQEARLRCSPMKGHSHVYWYRQLPEEGLKFMVYLQKENIIDESGMPKERFSAEFPKEGPSILRIQQVVRGDSAAYFCASSPGQGALTEAFFGQGTRLTVV.

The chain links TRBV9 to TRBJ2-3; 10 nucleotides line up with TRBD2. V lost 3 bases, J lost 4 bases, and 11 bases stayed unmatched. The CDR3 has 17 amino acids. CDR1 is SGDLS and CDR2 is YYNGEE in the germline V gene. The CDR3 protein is CASSAEAPGLAPDTQYF. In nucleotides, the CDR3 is TGTGCCAGCAGCGCAGAAGCGCCGGGACTAGCGCCAGATACGCAGTATTTT.

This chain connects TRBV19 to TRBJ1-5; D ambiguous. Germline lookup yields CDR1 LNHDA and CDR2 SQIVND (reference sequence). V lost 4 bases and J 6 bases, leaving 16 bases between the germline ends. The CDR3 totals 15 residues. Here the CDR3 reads CASSTVRVMGQPQHF. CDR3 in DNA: TGTGCCAGTAGTACCGTGAGGGTGATGGGTCAGCCCCAGCATTTT. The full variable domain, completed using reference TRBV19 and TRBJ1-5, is DGGITQSPKYLFRKEGQNVTLSCEQNLNHDAMYWYRQDPGQGLRLIYYSQIVNDFQKGDIAEGYSVSREKKESFPLTVTSAQKNPTAFYLCASSTVRVMGQPQHFGDGTRLSIL.

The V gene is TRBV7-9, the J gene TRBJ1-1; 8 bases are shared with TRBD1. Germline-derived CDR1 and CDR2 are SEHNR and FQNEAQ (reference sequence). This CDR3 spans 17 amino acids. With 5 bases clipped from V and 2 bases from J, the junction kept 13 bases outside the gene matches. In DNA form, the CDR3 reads TGTGCCAGCAGCCACGCAGGGACAGGAATTAAAAACACTGAAGCTTTCTTT. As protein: CASSHAGTGIKNTEAFF.

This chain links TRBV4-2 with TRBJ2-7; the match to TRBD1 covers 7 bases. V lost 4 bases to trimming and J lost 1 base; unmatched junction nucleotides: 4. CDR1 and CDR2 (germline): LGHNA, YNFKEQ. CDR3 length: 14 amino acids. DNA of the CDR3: TGTGCCAGCAGCCTTTCGACAGGGTCCTACGAGCAGTACTTC. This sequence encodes CASSLSTGSYEQYF.